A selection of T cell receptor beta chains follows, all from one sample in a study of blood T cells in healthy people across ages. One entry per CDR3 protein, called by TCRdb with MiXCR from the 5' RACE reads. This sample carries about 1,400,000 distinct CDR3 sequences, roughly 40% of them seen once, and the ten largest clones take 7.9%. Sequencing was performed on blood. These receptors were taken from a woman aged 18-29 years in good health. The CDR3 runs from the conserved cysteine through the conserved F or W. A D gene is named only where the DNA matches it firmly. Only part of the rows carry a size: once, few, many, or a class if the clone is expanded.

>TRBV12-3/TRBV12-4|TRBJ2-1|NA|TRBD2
CASSLGGSGGGYNEQFF
TGTGCCAGCAGTTTAGGGGGGTCGGGAGGGGGTTACAATGAGCAGTTCTTC
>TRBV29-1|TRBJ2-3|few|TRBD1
CSVGQTGGSRVDTQYF
TGCAGCGTTGGCCAAACAGGGGGATCGAGGGTCGATACGCAGTATTTT
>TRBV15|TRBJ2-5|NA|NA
CATSRDSLEVQETQYF
TGTGCCACCAGCAGAGATTCGCTAGAGGTCCAAGAGACCCAGTACTTC
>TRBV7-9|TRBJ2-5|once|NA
CASSFMVGTLYQETQYF
TGTGCCAGCAGCTTCATGGTCGGGACACTGTACCAAGAGACCCAGTACTTC
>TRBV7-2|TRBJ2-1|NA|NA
CASSLARGNNGQFF
TGTGCCAGCAGCTTAGCAAGAGGGAACAATGGGCAGTTCTTC
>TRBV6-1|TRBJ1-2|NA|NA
CASSESGDYYGYTF
TGTGCCAGCAGTGAATCCGGGGACTACTATGGCTACACCTTC
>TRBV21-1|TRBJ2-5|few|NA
CASSKGRGLAEQETQYF
TGTGCCAGCAGCAAAGGTAGAGGGCTAGCGGAGCAAGAGACCCAGTACTTC
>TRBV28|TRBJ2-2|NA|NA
CATPDSYTGELFF
TGTGCCACCCCGGACAGCTACACCGGGGAGCTGTTTTTT
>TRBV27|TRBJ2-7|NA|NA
CASSSTGMSYNEQYF
TGTGCCAGCAGTTCTACAGGGATGTCCTACAATGAGCAGTACTTC
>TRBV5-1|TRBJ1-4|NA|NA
CASSLVQLRQKLFF
TGCGCCAGCAGCTTGGTGCAGCTCCGACAAAAACTGTTTTTT
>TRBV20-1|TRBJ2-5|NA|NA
CSARAQDGTQYF
TGCAGTGCCCGGGCCCAAGATGGGACCCAGTACTTC
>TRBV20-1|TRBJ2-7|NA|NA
CSASRSDEQYF
TGCAGTGCTAGTCGGAGTGATGAGCAGTACTTC
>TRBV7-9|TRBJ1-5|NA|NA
CASSLAMSGKNQPQHF
TGTGCCAGCAGCTTAGCGATGAGCGGGAAAAATCAGCCCCAGCATTTT
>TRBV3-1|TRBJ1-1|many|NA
CASSQGGQQGMKAFF
TGTGCCAGCAGCCAAGGTGGCCAACAGGGTATGAAAGCTTTCTTT
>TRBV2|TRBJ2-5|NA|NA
CASEGVETQYF
TGTGCCAGCGAGGGGGTGGAGACCCAGTACTTC
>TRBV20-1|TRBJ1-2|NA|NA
CSAKTGGSGYGYTF
TGCAGTGCAAAGACGGGGGGCTCGGGCTATGGCTACACCTTC
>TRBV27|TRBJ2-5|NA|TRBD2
CASRASGRAIETQYF
TGTGCCAGCAGAGCTAGCGGTAGGGCAATAGAGACCCAGTACTTC
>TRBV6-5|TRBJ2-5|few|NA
CASRQPHGETQYF
TGTGCCAGCAGACAACCCCACGGGGAGACCCAGTACTTC
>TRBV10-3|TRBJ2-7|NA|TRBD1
CAIRGQGAGEQYF
TGTGCCATCAGGGGACAGGGGGCGGGAGAGCAGTACTTC
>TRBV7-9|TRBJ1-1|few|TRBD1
CASSRGRGDRENTEAFF
TGTGCCAGCAGCCGAGGCCGGGGGGACAGGGAGAACACTGAAGCTTTCTTT
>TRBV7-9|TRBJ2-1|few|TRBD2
CASSLRAGVGANEQFF
TGTGCCAGCAGCTTACGTGCGGGGGTAGGGGCCAATGAGCAGTTCTTC
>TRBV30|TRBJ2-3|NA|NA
CAWSVRQTDTQYF
TGTGCCTGGAGTGTACGGCAGACAGATACGCAGTATTTT
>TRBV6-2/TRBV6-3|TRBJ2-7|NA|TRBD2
CASSSVASGGSHNEQYF
TGTGCCAGCAGTTCCGTTGCGAGCGGGGGATCCCACAATGAGCAGTACTTC
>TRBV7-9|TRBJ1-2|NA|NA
CASSLASDYGYTF
TGTGCCAGCAGCTTAGCGTCAGACTATGGCTACACCTTC
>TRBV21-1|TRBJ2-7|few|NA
CASSKERGLAGGAYEQYF
TGTGCCAGCAGCAAAGAGAGGGGACTAGCGGGAGGCGCCTACGAGCAGTACTTC
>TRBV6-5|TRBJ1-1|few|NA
CASSYSGRGAEAFF
TGTGCCAGCAGTTACTCGGGACGGGGGGCTGAAGCTTTCTTT
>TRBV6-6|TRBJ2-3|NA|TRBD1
CASRQGPGPDTQYF
TGTGCCAGCAGACAGGGGCCCGGACCAGATACGCAGTATTTT
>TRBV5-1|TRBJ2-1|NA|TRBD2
CASSLVGLADYNEQFF
TGCGCCAGCAGCTTGGTGGGACTAGCGGATTACAATGAGCAGTTCTTC
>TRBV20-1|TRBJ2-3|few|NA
CSARDRPWRPPRRDGDTQYF
TGCAGTGCTAGAGACCGCCCGTGGCGGCCCCCACGCCGAGATGGAGATACGCAGTATTTT
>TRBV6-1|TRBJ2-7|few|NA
CASSGPRLADSYEQYF
TGTGCCAGCAGTGGTCCGCGGCTAGCCGACAGCTACGAGCAGTACTTC
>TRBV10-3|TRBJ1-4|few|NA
CAISERGSSTNEKLFF
TGTGCCATCAGTGAGCGGGGCTCATCAACTAATGAAAAACTGTTTTTT
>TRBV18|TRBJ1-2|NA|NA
CASSPPDGFGHTF
TGTGCCAGCTCACCACCGGATGGGTTCGGCCACACCTTC
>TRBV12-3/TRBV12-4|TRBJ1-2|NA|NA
CASSLSGRAGNGYTF
TGTGCCAGCAGTTTAAGTGGCAGGGCAGGGAATGGCTACACCTTC
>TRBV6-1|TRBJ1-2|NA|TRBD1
CASSVRDRGKANYGYTF
TGTGCCAGCAGTGTCCGGGACAGGGGCAAAGCTAACTATGGCTACACCTTC
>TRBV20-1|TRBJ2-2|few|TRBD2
CSAIALADVSNTGELFF
TGCAGTGCTATCGCGCTAGCGGACGTGTCGAACACCGGGGAGCTGTTTTTT
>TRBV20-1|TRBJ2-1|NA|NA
CSASNGRLSYEQFF
TGCAGTGCTAGCAATGGCAGACTCTCCTACGAGCAGTTCTTC
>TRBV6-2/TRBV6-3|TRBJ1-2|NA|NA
CASTLNELSGYTF
TGTGCCAGCACCCTCAATGAGTTAAGTGGCTACACCTTC
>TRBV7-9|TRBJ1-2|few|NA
CASSLGDPYPRHYGYTF
TGTGCCAGCAGCTTAGGGGACCCCTACCCGCGGCACTATGGCTACACCTTC
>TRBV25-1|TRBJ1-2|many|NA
CASSPTDSYGYTF
TGTGCCAGCAGTCCTACGGACAGCTATGGCTACACCTTC
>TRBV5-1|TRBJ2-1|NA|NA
CASSSSIKGDEQFF
TGCGCCAGCAGCTCCTCGATCAAGGGCGATGAGCAGTTCTTC
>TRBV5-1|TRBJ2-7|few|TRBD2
CASSRGLAGPQAYEQYF
TGCGCCAGCAGCCGAGGACTAGCGGGGCCGCAAGCCTACGAGCAGTACTTC
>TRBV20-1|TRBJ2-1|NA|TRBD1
CSARVPGQQQFF
TGCAGTGCTAGAGTACCGGGACAGCAGCAGTTCTTC
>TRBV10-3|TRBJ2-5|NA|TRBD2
CATSGGAVEQYF
TGTGCCACGAGCGGGGGGGCCGTGGAGCAGTACTTC
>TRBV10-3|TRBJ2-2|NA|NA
CAIRSSGGGGTGELFF
TGTGCCATCAGGTCAAGCGGAGGGGGAGGAACCGGGGAGCTGTTTTTT
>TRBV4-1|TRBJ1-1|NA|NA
CASSQEGQGRTEAFF
TGCGCCAGCAGCCAAGAAGGGCAGGGGCGAACTGAAGCTTTCTTT
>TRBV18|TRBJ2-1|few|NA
CASSGQQGQGNEQFF
TGTGCCAGCTCAGGTCAGCAGGGCCAGGGCAATGAGCAGTTCTTC
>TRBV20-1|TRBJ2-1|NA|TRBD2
CSATSGTYNEQFF
TGCAGTGCCACTAGCGGGACCTACAATGAGCAGTTCTTC
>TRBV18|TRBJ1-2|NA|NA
CASSQNDGVYGYTF
TGTGCCAGCTCACAGAACGACGGGGTCTATGGCTACACCTTC
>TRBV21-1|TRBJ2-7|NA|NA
CASSKVRYEQYF
TGTGCCAGCAGCAAAGTAAGGTACGAGCAGTACTTC
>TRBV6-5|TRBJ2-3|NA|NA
CASSLFGSADTQYF
TGTGCCAGCAGTTTGTTCGGGTCTGCAGATACGCAGTATTTT
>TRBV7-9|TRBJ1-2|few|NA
CASRATGPYGYTF
TGTGCCAGCAGAGCGACAGGACCCTATGGCTACACCTTC
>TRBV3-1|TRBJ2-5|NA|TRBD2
CASSSSGGKETQYF
TGTGCCAGCAGCTCTAGCGGGGGTAAAGAGACCCAGTACTTC
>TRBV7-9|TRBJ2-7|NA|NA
CASPGISYEQYF
TGTGCCTCACCGGGGATCTCCTACGAGCAGTACTTC